The 16 T cell receptor beta chains given below trace back to one sample, sequenced in a study of cytotoxic CD8 clonotypes in ibrutinib-treated CLL. Sequenced by immunoSEQ multiplex PCR; TCRdb stores in-frame clones only, minus some. The top ten clones hold approximately 10% of a sample with roughly 220,000 clones, roughly 73% of them seen once. The material was PBMCs, obtained after 12 months of ibrutinib treatment. The origin of the receptors is a human donor with chronic lymphocytic leukemia.

This clone has only one observation. The chain couples TRBV6-5 to TRBJ1-5; possible D gene TRBD1, 5 bases. CDR1 is MNHEY and CDR2 is SVGAGI in the germline V gene. V was pared by 6 bases and J by 5 bases, with 11 bases between. This CDR3 has 13 residues. Written as DNA, the CDR3 is TGTGCCAGCAGGACTGGAGGGGATCAGCCCCAGCATTTT. Translating it yields CASRTGGDQPQHF.

The CDR3 DNA is TGTGCCAGCAGCTTCCGCGGGAGTCTAGGAGATACGCAGTATTTT. Protein sequence: CASSFRGSLGDTQYF. The chain links TRBV5-5 to TRBJ2-3; 7 bases align to TRBD2. The CDR3 has 15 residues. The V segment lost 2 bases and the J segment 5 bases; nucleotides outside the gene matches: 8. Per germline, CDR1 SGHKS and CDR2 YYEKEE (reference sequence).

The chain is built from TRBV6-5 and TRBJ1-2, with 9 bases aligning to TRBD1. From germline, CDR1 is MNHEY and CDR2 SVGAGI. CDR3 length equals 15 residues. V shed 2 bases, J shed 2 bases, and the junction held 3 bases outside the gene matches. The CDR3 spells CASSYRGQGNYGYTF. The CDR3 DNA reads TGTGCCAGCAGTTACAGAGGACAGGGGAACTATGGCTACACCTTC.

The table lists this clone with a few counts. This chain connects TRBV6-1 to TRBJ1-5; D is unclear. CDR3 length: 13 amino acids. Germline V lookup: CDR1 MNHNS, CDR2 SASEGT. V gave up 3 bases and J gave up 5 bases, with 8 bases separating them. CDR3 bases: TGTGCCAGCAGTGACCAAAATGATCAGCCCCAGCATTTT. Its protein product is CASSDQNDQPQHF.

The genes are TRBV6-6 and TRBJ1-1; no clear D gene. V lost 2 bases, J lost 0 bases, and 10 bases lay in between. Germline CDR1 is MNHNY and CDR2 is SVGAGI (reference sequence). CDR3 length equals 15 residues. The CDR3 DNA reads TGTGCCAGCAGTTACATCTCTTCGGTGAACACTGAAGCTTTCTTT. Protein product: CASSYISSVNTEAFF.

This chain connects TRBV6-6 to TRBJ2-7, with D maybe TRBD1 (5 bases). Germline values: CDR1 MNHNY, CDR2 SVGAGI (reference sequence). The CDR3 spans 14 residues. The V end lost 5 bases, the J end lost 0 bases, and 11 bases lay between the germline ends. The CDR3 spells CASSAPTASYEQYF. CDR3 sequence (DNA): TGTGCCAGCAGTGCCCCGACAGCCTCCTACGAGCAGTACTTC.

This chain connects TRBV18 to TRBJ2-1; D remains unclear. The CDR3 has 14 amino acids. Trimming took off 4 bases at V and 4 bases at J, with 11 bases between the two ends. Germline V gene lookup returns CDR1 KGHSH and CDR2 LQKENI. CDR3: CASSRSNEYNEQFF. CDR3 bases: TGTGCCAGCTCACGGTCTAACGAGTACAATGAGCAGTTCTTC.

The gene calls are TRBV29-1 and TRBJ2-1, with a possible D match to TRBD1 (5 bases). Germline-derived CDR1 and CDR2 are SQVTM and ANQGSEA. V lost 7 bases to trimming and J lost 4 bases, with 17 bases between them. CDR3 length: 14 amino acids. The CDR3, as DNA: TGCAGCGCCGCGAGCAGGGCCGATTACAATGAGCAGTTCTTC. It encodes CSAASRADYNEQFF.

J is TRBJ2-5 and V is TRBV5-4, with 7 bases lining up with TRBD2. This CDR3 has 15 residues. Losses at the gene ends were 4 bases for V and 4 bases for J; bases not matched to a gene: 10. Germline values: CDR1 SGHNT, CDR2 YYREEE (reference sequence). The CDR3: CASSHRVAGRETQYF. In DNA form, the CDR3 reads TGTGCCAGCAGCCACCGGGTAGCGGGCCGAGAGACCCAGTACTTC. Supplemented by reference TRBV5-4 and TRBJ2-5, the full variable domain reads ETGVTQSPTHLIKTRGQQVTLRCSSQSGHNTVSWYQQALGQGPQFIFQYYREEENGRGNFPPRFSGLQFPNYSSELNVNALELDDSALYLCASSHRVAGRETQYFGPGTRLLVL.

The genes are TRBV6-6 and TRBJ1-2; 8 bases fit TRBD1. Trimming at V came to 6 bases and at J to 6 bases, leaving 6 bases not matched to a gene. Germline V CDR1 and CDR2: MNHNY, SVGAGI (reference sequence). The CDR3 runs to 13 residues. The CDR3, as DNA: TGTGCCAGCAGGCTTCAGGGGGCGGATGGCTACACCTTC. The encoded protein is CASRLQGADGYTF.

This clone turned up a few times. V usage is TRBV12-2 and J usage is TRBJ2-1; TRBD2 reflects the table's D call only, with no check against the DNA. TRBV12-2 is an annotated pseudogene. This CDR3 region has 17 residues. The CDR3 sequence: CASRLGRTSGGRNEQFF. DNA of the CDR3: TGTGCAAGTCGCTTAGGGAGGACTAGCGGGGGGCGCAATGAGCAGTTCTTC.

The V gene is TRBV19, the J gene TRBJ2-1; D may be TRBD1 (5 bases). V was pared by 1 base and J by 2 bases, with 9 bases between. Germline assignment: CDR1 LNHDA and CDR2 SQIVND (reference sequence). This CDR3 comprises 15 residues. Here the CDR3 reads CASSIGTRAYNEQFF. For the CDR3, the DNA is TGTGCCAGTAGTATAGGGACAAGAGCCTACAATGAGCAGTTCTTC.

The rearrangement uses TRBV7-3 and TRBJ1-5, with D possibly TRBD1 on 6 matching bases. Per germline, CDR1 SGHTA and CDR2 FQGTGA. The CDR3 consists of 15 residues. Trimming shortened V by 2 bases and J by 4 bases, and 12 bases separated the two germline ends. This CDR3 reads CASSLDGQPNQPQHF. The CDR3 coding sequence is TGTGCCAGCAGCTTAGACGGACAGCCTAATCAGCCCCAGCATTTT.

The rearrangement links TRBV27 to TRBJ2-1; D not resolved. The germline V and J ends were trimmed by 7 bases and 0 bases, with 13 bases remaining between them. Germline CDR1 reads MNHEY; CDR2 reads SMNVEV (reference sequence). CDR3 length equals 15 residues. The CDR3 bases are TGTGCCAGCAACCAAGATGGAAGCTCCTACAATGAGCAGTTCTTC. It yields the protein CASNQDGSSYNEQFF.

The V gene is TRBV10-2, the J gene TRBJ2-3, with 7 bases aligning to TRBD2. The length of the CDR3 is 14 residues. V lost 4 bases and J lost 4; bases outside the gene matches: 5. CDR1 and CDR2 from the germline V gene are WSHSY and SAAADI. DNA of the CDR3: TGCGCCAGCAGTGGACTAGCTAGGCCAGATACGCAGTATTTT. It yields the protein CASSGLARPDTQYF.

This rearrangement joins TRBV27 to TRBJ2-5; possible D gene TRBD1, 6 bases. From germline, CDR1 is MNHEY and CDR2 SMNVEV (reference sequence). The CDR3 is 16 amino acids. The germline V and J ends were trimmed by 2 bases and 1 base, with 14 bases remaining between them. This chain's CDR3 is CASSLTAAGAQETQYF. CDR3 sequence (DNA): TGTGCCAGCAGTTTAACGGCTGCAGGGGCCCAAGAGACCCAGTACTTC.